Listed here are 27 T cell receptor beta chains from one sample, sequenced in a study of T cells in Graves' hyperthyroidism and ophthalmopathy (dated by TCRdb to the late 2010s). The library was generated by multiplex PCR. The sample was run on an Illumina HiSeq 2000. The TCR beta CDR3 regions were amplified from RNA transcripts. A first-round RT-PCR of the TCR CDR3 used the HTBI primer set with the Qiagen OneStep RT-PCR kit. The public reads were reanalyzed by TCRdb: fastp trimming at Q25, MiXCR alignment, in-frame beta chains only. Entries are consolidated by CDR3 protein sequence, retaining the most common genes and DNA. Recorded for this sample are about 690,000 distinct CDR3 sequences; 17% of them occurred a single time. 15% of the sample goes to the ten largest clones. The sequenced sample consisted of blood. Receptor source: a man aged 45-60 years with Graves' hyperthyroidism.

This clonotype appeared a single time. V is TRBV7-2 and J is TRBJ2-2; tentatively, D is TRBD2 (5 bases). V gave up 2 bases and J gave up 8 bases, with 12 bases separating them. Germline CDR1 and CDR2: SGHTA and FQGNSA. CDR3 length: 14 amino acids. CDR3 residues: CASSLWWEKGELFF. The DNA of the CDR3 is TGTGCCAGCAGCTTATGGTGGGAGAAGGGGGAGCTGTTTTTT.

This clonotype was found a few times. This rearrangement joins TRBV10-2 to TRBJ2-7; D is perhaps TRBD1 (5 bases). CDR1 and CDR2 (germline): WSHSY, SAAADI. The V and J ends lost 2 bases and 5 bases respectively, with 13 bases between them. There are 14 residues in the CDR3. The CDR3 nucleotides read TGCGCCAGCAGTGAGACAGGCGTTTGGGACGAGCAGTACTTC. Translating it yields CASSETGVWDEQYF.

This clonotype was counted between two and nine times. This chain uses TRBV29-1 with TRBJ2-7; 12 bases agree with TRBD2. Germline CDR1 is SQVTM and CDR2 is ANQGSEA. This CDR3 contains 17 residues. V shed 4 bases and J 1 base; nucleotides not matched to a gene: 11. CDR3 sequence (DNA): TGCAGCGTTGGGGGAACTAGCGGGAGGCCCCCTTCCTACGAGCAGTACTTC. Amino acids: CSVGGTSGRPPSYEQYF.

The sample holds one count of this clonotype. V is TRBV11-2 and J is TRBJ2-7; TRBD2 agrees at 12 bases. The CDR3 extends over 15 amino acids. Germline V gene lookup returns CDR1 SGHAT and CDR2 FQNNGV. The trim removed 0 bases at V and 6 bases at J, leaving 3 bases unmatched. CDR3 nucleotide sequence: TGTGCCAGCAGCTTAGATGGACTAGCGGGACTCGAGCAGTACTTC. Its protein is CASSLDGLAGLEQYF.

Many counts were recorded for this clonotype. The V call is TRBV2, the J call TRBJ2-5; D remains unclear. V was cut by 1 base and J by 1 base, with 7 bases left in between. The CDR3 extends over 14 amino acids. Germline V gene sequence: CDR1 SNHLY, CDR2 FYNNEI. The CDR3 reads CASSEGTFQETQYF. The CDR3 DNA reads as TGTGCCAGCAGTGAAGGGACGTTCCAAGAGACCCAGTACTTC.

The J gene is TRBJ1-2, the V gene TRBV30, with D uncertain. The CDR3 loop spans 11 amino acids. Germline CDR1 reads GTSNPN; CDR2 reads SVGIG (reference sequence). Deletions cut 5 bases from V and 0 bases from J, with 4 bases between. CDR3 residues: CAWLANYGYTF. The DNA of the CDR3 is TGTGCCTGGTTAGCTAACTATGGCTACACCTTC. The variable domain in full, completed from reference TRBV30 and TRBJ1-2, reads SQTIHQWPATLVQPVGSPLSLECTVEGTSNPNLYWYRQAAGRGLQLLFYSVGIGQISSEVPQNLSASRPQDRQFILSSKKLLLSDSGFYLCAWLANYGYTFGSGTRLTVV.

A few counts support this clonotype. V usage is TRBV24-1 and J usage is TRBJ2-1; D is ambiguous. The V gene lost 3 bases and the J gene lost 5 bases, with 10 bases spanning the gap. The CDR3 is 14 residues long. The germline CDR1 and CDR2 sequences are KGHDR and SFDVKD. This CDR3 reads CATSDPGSDNEQFF. In DNA form, the CDR3 reads TGTGCCACCAGTGATCCCGGGTCTGACAATGAGCAGTTCTTC.

This chain links TRBV5-1 with TRBJ2-1, with D unclear. Germline V gives CDR1 SGHRS, CDR2 YFSETQ. The CDR3 runs 13 residues. V was clipped by 2 bases and J by 7 bases, with 10 bases between them. CDR3 sequence: CASSFPVGNEQFF. CDR3 nucleotides: TGCGCCAGCAGCTTCCCAGTAGGGAATGAGCAGTTCTTC.

The sample holds a few counts of this clonotype. The chain combines TRBV10-2 with TRBJ2-7; 9 bases line up with TRBD1. CDR1 is WSHSY, CDR2 SAAADI, per germline. This CDR3 is 14 amino acids long. The ends lost 7 bases at V and 3 bases at J; junction bases unmatched: 7. CDR3 loop: CASKKPGQGYEQYF. Written as DNA, the CDR3 is TGCGCCAGCAAGAAACCGGGACAGGGCTACGAGCAGTACTTC.

This chain links TRBV4-3 with TRBJ2-3, with 9 bases lining up with TRBD2. Germline V gene data show CDR1 as LGHNA and CDR2 as YSLEER. Germline trimming cut 5 bases from V and 2 bases from J; bases unmatched to any gene: 8. The CDR3 totals 16 residues. The CDR3, as DNA: TGCGCCAGCAGCAAAGCCCTAGCGGGGTACACAGATACGCAGTATTTT. It specifies CASSKALAGYTDTQYF.

This clonotype turned up a few times. In DNA form, the CDR3 reads TGTGCCACCAGTGATCGTCGGGATGCGGCAAACAATGAGCAGTTCTTC. Amino acid sequence: CATSDRRDAANNEQFF. The rearrangement links TRBV24-1 to TRBJ2-1; a weak D match, TRBD2 (5 bases). CDR1 is KGHDR, CDR2 SFDVKD, per germline. The V end was cut by 3 bases, the J end by 5 bases, with 16 bases between. The CDR3 totals 16 residues.

The chain couples TRBV10-1 to TRBJ2-5, with 8 bases lining up with TRBD2. This CDR3 contains 16 residues. J lost 5 bases, V lost 1 base, and 9 bases had no gene match. CDR1 is WNHNN, CDR2 SYGVQD, per germline (reference sequence). The CDR3 spells CASSELSAGAWETQYF. CDR3 bases: TGCGCCAGCAGTGAGTTATCAGCGGGAGCTTGGGAGACCCAGTACTTC.

This clonotype showed up many times. The chain uses TRBV2 and TRBJ1-3; D is perhaps TRBD1 (5 bases). The germline V and J ends were trimmed by 5 bases and 1 base, with 12 bases remaining between them. Germline V CDR1 and CDR2: SNHLY, FYNNEI. The CDR3 is made up of 15 amino acids. The CDR3 DNA follows: TGTGCCAGCAGTTTCGACAGTACTTCTGGAAACACCATATATTTT. The encoded protein is CASSFDSTSGNTIYF.

This clonotype has at least ten counts. V is TRBV13 and J is TRBJ2-7; a possible D gene is TRBD2 (6 bases). The CDR3 sequence is 13 residues long. Trimming removed 5 bases from V and 2 bases from J, with 10 bases in between. Looked up from germline, CDR1 is PRHDT and CDR2 is FYEKMQ (reference sequence). As DNA, the CDR3 is TGTGCCAGCAGCAAGCGGACTACCTACGAGCAGTACTTC. Amino acids: CASSKRTTYEQYF. Combining the CDR3 with reference TRBV13 and TRBJ2-7 gives the whole variable domain AAGVIQSPRHLIKEKRETATLKCYPIPRHDTVYWYQQGPGQDPQFLISFYEKMQSDKGSIPDRFSAQQFSDYHSELNMSSLELGDSALYFCASSKRTTYEQYFGPGTRLTVT.

The sample holds many counts of this clonotype. This sequence joins TRBV27 and TRBJ2-1; D remains unclear. Per the germline V gene, CDR1 is MNHEY and CDR2 is SMNVEV (reference sequence). The CDR3 is made up of 13 amino acids. Trimming pared 2 bases from V and 4 bases from J, leaving 6 bases between. For the CDR3, the DNA is TGTGCCAGCAGTTTAGATATTTACAATGAGCAGTTCTTC. This codes for CASSLDIYNEQFF.

The rearrangement joins TRBV27 to TRBJ2-7; tentatively, D is TRBD2 (6 bases). Trimming pared 8 bases from V and 4 bases from J, leaving 12 bases between. There are 12 residues in the CDR3. Germline assignment: CDR1 MNHEY and CDR2 SMNVEV (reference sequence). The CDR3 region has the DNA TGTGCCAGCTGGGGCGGAGGGTACGAGCAGTACTTC. Translated, it gives CASWGGGYEQYF.

Ten or more counts support this clonotype. The genes are TRBV11-2 and TRBJ1-2, with 7 bases lining up with TRBD1. The CDR3 has 14 amino acids. V lost 0 bases, J lost 7 bases, and 5 bases stayed unmatched. In germline, CDR1 is SGHAT, CDR2 FQNNGV. The DNA of the CDR3 is TGTGCCAGCAGCTTAGAACAGGGGATGGGTGGCTACACCTTC. Amino acids: CASSLEQGMGGYTF. Filled out from reference TRBV11-2 and TRBJ1-2, the complete variable domain reads EAGVAQSPRYKIIEKRQSVAFWCNPISGHATLYWYQQILGQGPKLLIQFQNNGVVDDSQLPKDRFSAERLKGVDSTLKIQPAKLEDSAVYLCASSLEQGMGGYTFGSGTRLTVV.

About this clonotype itself: A much larger clone lies a single base off, so this may be a read error. The chain joins TRBV5-1 to TRBJ2-1; D is perhaps TRBD1 (5 bases). V was cut by 6 bases and J by 5 bases, with 9 bases left in between. CDR3 length: 12 amino acids. Germline assignment: CDR1 SGHRS and CDR2 YFSETQ. In DNA form, the CDR3 reads TGCGCCAGCACCCTACAGGACAATGAGCAGTTCTTC. Amino acids: CASTLQDNEQFF.

This clonotype was counted a few times. V and J are TRBV3-1 and TRBJ2-7, with 14 nucleotides matching TRBD2. The CDR3 sequence is 15 residues long. Germline-derived CDR1 and CDR2 are LGHDT and YNNKEL (reference sequence). The ends lost 4 bases at V and 6 bases at J; junction bases unmatched: 5. CDR3 sequence: CASSPGLAGDVEQYF. CDR3 DNA sequence: TGTGCCAGCAGCCCGGGACTAGCGGGAGACGTCGAGCAGTACTTC.

This clonotype was counted at least ten times. The rearrangement joins TRBV19 to TRBJ2-7; no clear D. Trimming removed 3 bases from V and 4 bases from J, with 10 bases in between. The CDR3 sequence is 13 residues long. Germline loops: CDR1 LNHDA, CDR2 SQIVND (reference sequence). CDR3 coding DNA: TGTGCCAGTAGTATGAAGGGAAATTACGAGCAGTACTTC. Translation: CASSMKGNYEQYF.

The CDR3 sequence is CASSYSYGFKTNNEQFF. Written as DNA, the CDR3 is TGTGCCAGCAGTTACTCGTATGGCTTCAAGACAAACAATGAGCAGTTCTTC. The chain employs TRBV6-2 or TRBV6-3 and TRBJ2-1; unclear D gene. Trimming cost V 0 bases and J 5 bases, with 17 bases left between them. Germline V gene sequence: CDR1 MNHEY, CDR2 SVGEGT. The CDR3 runs 17 residues.

V usage is TRBV29-1 and J usage is TRBJ2-2; D remains ambiguous. The CDR3 runs 14 residues. Germline loops: CDR1 SQVTM, CDR2 ANQGSEA. V gave up 4 bases and J gave up 0 bases, with 9 bases separating them. CDR3 in DNA: TGCAGCGTTGGAAGGCAGGCGAACACCGGGGAGCTGTTTTTT. Translation gives CSVGRQANTGELFF.

This clonotype was found many times. This chain links TRBV9 with TRBJ2-1; D possibly matches TRBD1 or TRBD2 (5 bases each). The germline CDR1 and CDR2 sequences are SGDLS and YYNGEE. V shed 2 bases and J shed 6 bases, with 6 bases lying between them. The CDR3 is 12 residues long. The DNA for the CDR3 is TGTGCCAGCAGCGTGGGGACCAATGAGCAGTTCTTC. Protein sequence: CASSVGTNEQFF.

This clonotype showed up just a few times. V is TRBV4-2 and J is TRBJ2-2; 8 bases are a match to TRBD2. Trimming cost V 0 bases and J 6 bases; bases outside gene matches: 6. This CDR3 has 16 amino acids. Germline lookup yields CDR1 LGHNA and CDR2 YNFKEQ. CDR3 coding DNA: TGTGCCAGCAGCCAAGATATGGGACTAGGCTCCGGGGAGCTGTTTTTT. It translates to CASSQDMGLGSGELFF.

This clonotype was seen many times. The rearrangement links TRBV2 to TRBJ1-5; tentatively, D is TRBD1 (6 bases). V was trimmed by 7 bases and J by 3 bases, leaving 13 bases between them. Germline-derived CDR1 and CDR2 are SNHLY and FYNNEI. This CDR3 has 14 residues. In DNA form, the CDR3 reads TGTGCCAGCACCTCTGGGGGGGCCAATCAGCCCCAGCATTTT. Translated: CASTSGGANQPQHF.

Note on this clonotype: Just one base apart from a much larger clone, this may be a read error. V is TRBV29-1 and J is TRBJ2-7; 7 positions match TRBD1. The junction had 10 bases not matched to a gene; V was cut back by 7 bases and J by 1 base. Germline V gene lookup returns CDR1 SQVTM and CDR2 ANQGSEA. The CDR3 runs 14 residues. The CDR3 nucleotides read TGCAGCGCCTCCGGGACAGTAAGATCCTACGAGCAGTACTTC. Its protein product is CSASGTVRSYEQYF.

The chain joins TRBV4-1 to TRBJ2-1; no reliable D call. The CDR3 loop spans 15 amino acids. Germline V lookup: CDR1 MGHRA, CDR2 YSYEKL. The V gene lost 0 bases and the J gene lost 4 bases, with 10 bases spanning the gap. In DNA form, the CDR3 reads TGCGCCAGCAGCCAAGATCGGGCATCTTACAATGAGCAGTTCTTC. This sequence encodes CASSQDRASYNEQFF.